Listed below are T cell receptor beta chains from one sample, sequenced in a study of lymphopenia after photon versus proton radiotherapy. Only in-frame clones appear in the TCRdb table, and some are missing; sequencing was by immunoSEQ multiplex PCR. The profile covers tens of thousands of clones, with approximately 90% appearing a single time and roughly 3% taken by the ten largest. Sequenced here: peripheral blood, sampled from a patient treated with photon-based radiotherapy. The source is a woman in her seventies with pancreatic cancer. The CDR3 runs from the conserved cysteine through the conserved F or W. The D gene is left open where the match is weak. Size values are once, few and many counts, or a class for expanded clones, and some rows have none.

TRBJ2-1	TRBV7-2	.	once	CASSLGEQFF	TGTGCCAGCAGCTTAGGGGAGCAGTTCTTC
TRBJ2-1	TRBV29-1	TRBD2	.	CSVEFYAGGPADYDEQFF	TGCAGCGTTGAATTCTACGCGGGAGGGCCCGCGGACTACGATGAGCAGTTCTTC
TRBJ2-7	TRBV10-2	TRBD2	once	CASRGTSGITYEQYF	TGCGCCAGCAGGGGGACTAGCGGGATAACCTACGAGCAGTACTTC
TRBJ1-1	TRBV28	.	.	CASSVYGGMNTEAFF	TGTGCCAGCAGTGTATATGGGGGCATGAACACTGAAGCTTTCTTT
TRBJ2-5	TRBV28	TRBD1	.	CASSSPGTGRETQYF	TGTGCCAGCAGTTCCCCCGGGACAGGGAGGGAGACCCAGTACTTC
TRBJ1-4	TRBV5-6	.	once	CASSPLSASTMELFF	TGTGCCAGCAGCCCGTTAAGTGCCTCAACGATGGAACTGTTTTTT
TRBJ2-6	TRBV5-6	.	.	CASSLMVGNYSGANVLTF	TGTGCCAGCAGCTTAATGGTGGGGAACTATTCTGGGGCCAACGTCCTGACTTTC
TRBJ2-4	TRBV18	TRBD1	.	CASSPGTGDIQYF	TGTGCCAGCTCACCGGGGACAGGGGACATTCAGTACTTC
TRBJ2-6	TRBV18	TRBD1	.	CASSPRTGGFAGANVLTF	TGTGCCAGCTCACCCCGGACAGGGGGCTTCGCAGGGGCCAACGTCCTGACTTTC
TRBJ2-5	TRBV11-2	TRBD2	.	CASSLSGAEPETQYF	TGTGCCAGCAGCCTTAGCGGGGCCGAGCCAGAGACCCAGTACTTC
TRBJ2-7	TRBV21-1	.	.	CASSKALDDESSYEQYF	TGTGCCAGCAGCAAAGCCCTCGACGACGAGAGCTCCTACGAGCAGTACTTC